This T cell receptor beta chain comes out of a study of cytomegalovirus exposure and HLA in healthy donors. Study findings and constraints: It was taken for granted in presence/absence analyses that sequencing depth across donors was roughly uniform. Previous analysis showed most TCR beta V segments were productive about 87% or about 30% of the time. The authors later found TCR association rates varying by HLA locus, with DRB1 most and HLA-C fewest.

Whereas donors were nominally healthy upon sampling, unrecorded immune exposures were probable. V lost 6 bases and J lost 0, with 6 bases in between. Germline CDR1 is SEHNR and CDR2 is FQNEAQ (reference sequence). There are 13 residues in the CDR3. To note about this clone: Its antigen is not identified.

PCR primers comprised 60 Vbeta and 13 Jbeta primers. The assay was immunoSEQ multiplex PCR, and TCRdb's table has in-frame clones only and misses some. The data hold approximately 72,000 clones, with approximately 82% observed a single time. Source material: PBMCs. This chain uses TRBV7-9 with TRBJ1-3, with D unresolved. The source is a man between 18 and 35 years old in good health and CMV-seronegative. CDR3 protein: CASREGSGNTIYF. Here the CDR3 DNA reads TGTGCCAGCAGGGAGGGCTCTGGAAACACCATATATTTT.